This T cell receptor (beta chain) came from a study of a mutant IDH1 vaccine in newly diagnosed glioma. Clones were sequenced by immunoSEQ multiplex PCR, and TCRdb holds only the in-frame ones, with some missing. The table lists some 31,000 clones, approximately 83% of them singletons. Time point reported: week 47, end of study. Doses consisted of 300 ug of mutant IDH1 20-mer peptide each, paired with topical imiquimod. Vaccination of patients was performed eight times, in weeks 1, 3, 5, 7, 11, 15, 19 and 23. With respect to this clone: The antigen remains unidentified.

The TCR was taken from a man between 25 and 39 years old with glioma. The source material was PBMCs, sampled from a glioma patient whose treatment included an IDH1 peptide vaccine.

Here the CDR3 reads CSVQTGLVQYF. CDR3 nucleotide sequence: TGCAGCGTGCAGACAGGGTTAGTTCAGTACTTC. The genes are TRBV29-1 and TRBJ2-4; 7 bases map to TRBD1. CDR1 SQVTM and CDR2 ANQGSEA come from the germline V gene. This CDR3 is built from 11 residues. V was pared by 6 bases and J by 11 bases, with 7 bases of the junction left unmatched. The full variable domain, rest sourced from reference TRBV29-1 and TRBJ2-4, is SAVISQKPSRDICQRGTSLTIQCQVDSQVTMMFWYRQQPGQSLTLIATANQGSEATYESGFVIDKFPISRPNLTFSTLTVSNMSPEDSSIYLCSVQTGLVQYFGAGTRLSVL.